These 8 T cell receptor beta chains were sequenced from one sample in a study of CD4+ T cells in melanoma. Here immunoSEQ multiplex PCR was the method, and the copy in TCRdb shows in-frame clones only, minus some. The sample has about 15,000 clones; about three fifths are singletons. Sequenced sample: cells from a culture (not recorded whether cultured in vitro). Receptors were obtained from a human donor with melanoma.

The CDR3 DNA sequence: TGTGCCAGCAGCTTAGACGGGGGGACGCAGTATTTT. Its protein is CASSLDGGTQYF. V gene TRBV7-9 combines with J gene TRBJ2-3; TRBD2 agrees at 7 bases. CDR1 and CDR2 (germline): SEHNR, FQNEAQ (reference sequence). Trimming removed 1 base from V and 9 bases from J; junction bases left unmatched: 1. The CDR3 runs 12 residues. The whole variable domain, remainder taken from reference TRBV7-9 and TRBJ2-3, is DTGVSQNPRHKITKRGQNVTFRCDPISEHNRLYWYRQTLGQGPEFLTYFQNEAQLEKSRLLSDRFSAERPKGSFSTLEIQRTEQGDSAMYLCASSLDGGTQYFGPGTRLTVL.

This clone came up a few times. The gene calls are TRBV5-1 and TRBJ1-2, with D maybe TRBD1 (5 bases). Germline V gives CDR1 SGHRS, CDR2 YFSETQ. V lost 6 bases, J lost 0 bases, and 15 bases lay in between. The CDR3 is made up of 15 amino acids. The CDR3 loop is CASTPGLRANYGYTF. In DNA, the CDR3 is TGCGCCAGCACCCCAGGGTTGAGGGCTAACTATGGCTACACCTTC. The full variable domain, completed using reference TRBV5-1 and TRBJ1-2, is KAGVTQTPRYLIKTRGQQVTLSCSPISGHRSVSWYQQTPGQGLQFLFEYFSETQRNKGNFPGRFSGRQFSNSRSEMNVSTLELGDSALYLCASTPGLRANYGYTFGSGTRLTVV.

This chain joins TRBV5-6 and TRBJ2-5; 9 bases align to TRBD2. V shed 0 bases, J shed 4 bases, and the junction held 13 bases outside the gene matches. Per the germline V gene, CDR1 is SGHDT and CDR2 is YYEEEE. The CDR3 is 18 amino acids. CDR3 in amino acids: CASSLDINPLAGRETQYF. The CDR3 nucleotides read TGTGCCAGCAGCTTGGACATAAATCCCCTAGCGGGGAGAGAGACCCAGTACTTC.

This clone showed up just a few times. The chain combines TRBV5-6 with TRBJ1-2, with D hard to call. Germline V gives CDR1 SGHDT, CDR2 YYEEEE. The germline V and J ends were trimmed by 1 base and 4 bases, with 14 bases remaining between them. The CDR3 runs to 15 residues. The CDR3 DNA follows: TGTGCCAGCAGCTTGACGAGTTCCCCACTCTATGGCTACACCTTC. Encoded protein: CASSLTSSPLYGYTF.

This clone appeared a few times. The chain is built from TRBV30 and TRBJ2-1, with 8 bases matching TRBD2. Unmatched junction bases numbered 13, after V lost 3 bases and J lost 3 bases. CDR1 is GTSNPN and CDR2 is SVGIG in the germline V gene (reference sequence). This CDR3 has 17 amino acids. CDR3 loop: CAWRGIKAGAYYNEQFF. The CDR3 DNA sequence: TGTGCCTGGAGGGGAATAAAAGCGGGGGCCTACTACAATGAGCAGTTCTTC.

This clone was recorded a few times. The J gene is TRBJ1-2, the V gene TRBV5-4; 8 bases match TRBD1. The CDR3 extends over 15 amino acids. J lost 8 bases, V lost 3 bases, and 12 bases had no gene match. Germline values: CDR1 SGHNT, CDR2 YYREEE (reference sequence). The CDR3 sequence: CASSSGLSGGSGYTF. The CDR3 bases are TGTGCCAGCAGCTCTGGTTTGTCAGGGGGCAGCGGCTACACCTTC.

CDR3 residues: CASSSSAQAGGYTF. In DNA form, the CDR3 reads TGTGCCAGCAGTTCCTCGGCGCAGGCGGGCGGCTACACCTTC. The rearrangement joins TRBV6-5 to TRBJ1-2; D not certain. CDR3 length equals 14 residues. Looked up from germline, CDR1 is MNHEY and CDR2 is SVGAGI. Trimming removed 4 bases from V and 8 bases from J, with 17 bases in between.

This clone was counted a single time. The chain couples TRBV19 to TRBJ2-3, with D perhaps TRBD2 (7 bases). Germline CDR1 and CDR2: LNHDA and SQIVND (reference sequence). The V gene lost 4 bases and the J gene lost 4 bases, with 21 bases spanning the gap. The CDR3 has 17 amino acids. CDR3 sequence reads: CASSNPRGAFFADTQYF. CDR3 DNA sequence: TGTGCCAGTAGTAACCCACGGGGGGCCTTTTTCGCAGATACGCAGTATTTT.